Listed below are T cell receptor beta chains from one sample, sequenced in a study of CD8+ T cells in alopecia areata. Profiled with immunoSEQ multiplex PCR; TCRdb holds only in-frame clones, not every one. The data hold about 97,000 clones, with 35% to 45% observed a single time. Source material: CD4+ T cells sorted from blood. The receptor set was obtained from a human donor with alopecia areata. Each CDR3 is given with its conserved first and last residue. D genes are given only for firm matches. The size entry is marked missing in some rows and otherwise reads once, few, many or a size class.

clone size | J gene | V gene | D gene | CDR3 DNA | CDR3 protein
many | TRBJ1-1 | TRBV29-1 | . | TGCAGCGTTGAAGAGTCGGGGGGCCTTACTGAAGCTTTCTTT | CSVEESGGLTEAFF
. | TRBJ2-2 | TRBV6-6 | TRBD2 | TGTGCCAGCAGTTACCGAGCGGGGCCTGAGGACGGGGAGCTGTTTTTT | CASSYRAGPEDGELFF
. | TRBJ1-4 | TRBV29-1 | TRBD1 | TGCAGCGTCGACCCGACAGGGTCTAATGAAAAACTGTTTTTT | CSVDPTGSNEKLFF
. | TRBJ2-5 | TRBV29-1 | . | TGCAGCGTTGAGGAAGGAGAGGGGACCCAGTACTTC | CSVEEGEGTQYF
few | TRBJ1-1 | TRBV10-3 | TRBD1 | TGTGCCATCAGTGACGTGACAGGGGGAAAAACTGAAGCTTTCTTT | CAISDVTGGKTEAFF
. | TRBJ2-1 | TRBV5-4 | . | TGTGCCAGCAAACTAGCTGTAGAACATGAGCAGTTCTTC | CASKLAVEHEQFF
. | TRBJ2-7 | TRBV7-8 | . | TGTGCCAGCAGTCCCTTCGGTGAGCAGTACTTC | CASSPFGEQYF
. | TRBJ1-5 | TRBV18 | TRBD1 | TGTGCCAGCTCACGAACAGGGGGAGACAATCAGCCCCAGCATTTT | CASSRTGGDNQPQHF
. | TRBJ1-1 | TRBV7-3 | . | TGTGCCAGCAGCTTAACTCGGGTAGGTGCTGAAGCTTTCTTT | CASSLTRVGAEAFF
. | TRBJ2-3 | TRBV5-4 | TRBD2 | TGTGCCAGCAGCTCGGGGAGGGCCCTCACAGATACGCAGTATTTT | CASSSGRALTDTQYF
few | TRBJ1-6 | TRBV6-5 | . | TGTGCCAGCAGGCGAGAAAATTCACCCCTCCACTTT | CASRRENSPLHF
. | TRBJ2-3 | TRBV30 | . | TGTGCCTGGAGGGACAGCTACACAGATACGCAGTATTTT | CAWRDSYTDTQYF
few | TRBJ1-1 | TRBV5-1 | . | TGCGCCAGCTCATGGTCGGGGAACACTGAAGCTTTCTTT | CASSWSGNTEAFF